This TCR beta chain is drawn from a study of cytomegalovirus exposure and HLA in healthy donors. The PCR used 60 Vbeta and 13 Jbeta primers. Method: immunoSEQ multiplex PCR; TCRdb's copy keeps in-frame clones and lacks some. The specimen's table records just over 80,000 clones. The length of the CDR3 is 15 residues. With V trimmed by 6 bases and J by 5 bases, 6 bases remained unmatched. Germline values: CDR1 SNHLY, CDR2 FYNNEI. The sample was PBMCs. The source is a woman younger than 45 in good health and CMV-seronegative. The gene calls are TRBV2 and TRBJ2-2, with TRBD2 matching 10 bases. CDR3 nucleotides: TGTGCCAGCAGCGAGCGGGGGGGTGGGACCGGGGAGCTGTTTTTT. This translates into CASSERGGGTGELFF.